This T cell receptor beta chain is from a study of siplizumab effects on memory and regulatory T cells. This clone was recorded once. Different DNA sequences within this sample yield the same CDR3. The data were produced by immunoSEQ multiplex PCR, yet TCRdb's version contains in-frame clones alone and is incomplete. The sample includes 100,000 or so clones, about 95% of them seen just once. The V gene lost 0 bases and the J gene lost 3 bases, with 11 bases spanning the gap. This CDR3 comprises 15 residues. In germline, CDR1 is WNHNN, CDR2 SYGVQD (reference sequence). The sample was non-Treg CD4+ T cells sorted from blood. The V call is TRBV10-1, the J call TRBJ2-5, with no clear D. The TCR sequence derives from a human donor in good health. The CDR3 region is CASSESPAVKETQYF. CDR3 nucleotides: TGCGCCAGCAGTGAGTCCCCGGCCGTTAAAGAGACCCAGTACTTC.